This T cell receptor beta chain was sequenced in a study of T cell changes during pregnancy in multiple sclerosis. Sequencing was performed with immunoSEQ multiplex PCR; in TCRdb, only in-frame clones are kept and a portion is missing. The repertoire holds 50,000 or so clones, with 92% as singletons. Per germline, CDR1 GTSNPN and CDR2 SVGIG (reference sequence). The CDR3 runs 13 residues. Trimming took off 5 bases at V and 4 bases at J, with 12 bases between the two ends. The chain combines TRBV30 with TRBJ1-5; D possibly corresponds to TRBD1 (6 bases). Specimen: CD4+ T cells from peripheral blood mononuclear cells, collected after pregnancy. This clonotype was obtained from a female donor with multiple sclerosis, enrolled in a pregnancy study. The CDR3, as DNA: TGTGCCTGGGGCCGGCAGGGGAATCAGCCCCAGCATTTT. Translation gives CAWGRQGNQPQHF.